These 3 T cell receptor beta chains were sequenced from one sample in a study of blood T cells in healthy people across ages (dated by TCRdb to 2014 to 2015). The library relied on 5' RACE. Data came from an Illumina HiSeq 2500. The second PCR ran for roughly 7 to 12 cycles and used a J-beta primer mix along with a sample-barcoded 5' primer. TCRdb handled the public reads itself, with Q25 trimming in fastp and clone calling in MiXCR, and kept productive beta chains. Every distinct CDR3 protein forms one entry, paired with its most common genes and DNA. Within this sample are some 700,000 distinct CDR3 sequences, with 20% to 25% of them counted one time only. The biggest ten clones account for approximately 20% of the sample. Sequenced material: blood. The receptor source for this set is a man between 65 and 85 years old in good health.

This clonotype has just a few counts. V gene TRBV7-8 combines with J gene TRBJ2-6; tentatively, D is TRBD2 (7 bases). Germline V gene data show CDR1 as SGHVS and CDR2 as FQNEAQ. This CDR3 has 14 residues. In DNA form, the CDR3 reads TGTGCTGGGGGGGGGCGGTCTGGGGCCAACGTCCTGACTTTC. This sequence encodes CAGGGRSGANVLTF.

This rearrangement joins TRBV2 to TRBJ2-3; TRBD1 agrees at 8 bases. There are 14 residues in the CDR3. Germline lookup yields CDR1 SNHLY and CDR2 FYNNEI. V lost 7 bases and J lost 0; bases outside the gene matches: 3. The CDR3 region is CASKGQASTDTQYF. In DNA, the CDR3 is TGTGCCAGCAAGGGACAGGCTAGCACAGATACGCAGTATTTT. The variable domain in full, with the rest retrieved from reference TRBV2 and TRBJ2-3, is EPEVTQTPSHQVTQMGQEVILRCVPISNHLYFYWYRQILGQKVEFLVSFYNNEISEKSEIFDDQFSVERPDGSNFTLKIRSTKLEDSAMYFCASKGQASTDTQYFGPGTRLTVL.

The chain combines TRBV12-3 or TRBV12-4 with TRBJ1-1; a weak D match, TRBD1 (6 bases). Trimming left V 3 bases short and J 6 bases short, with 14 bases between. This CDR3 contains 14 residues. Here the CDR3 DNA reads TGTGCCAGCAGTTTCGCTCAGGGGAGCGCTGAAGCTTTCTTT. It translates to CASSFAQGSAEAFF.